The clone carrying this T cell receptor beta chain appeared a single time. The sample comes from a study of blood T cell repertoires in COVID-19. Overall study context: From the United States, Italy and Spain came samples of acute and convalescent COVID-19.

V was trimmed by 1 base and J by 5 bases, leaving 9 bases between them. The CDR3 extends over 13 amino acids. Germline V gene sequence: CDR1 LGHDT, CDR2 YNNKEL (reference sequence). Original processing methods: Reference gene primer amplification gave estimated nucleated cell counts. The table came from immunoSEQ multiplex PCR; TCRdb's copy has only in-frame clones and leaves some out. D and trimming come from the DNA, and the V and J calls and clone size come from that table. The table shows about 120,000 clones, with 80% to 90% occurring only once. The sequence was collected from a human donor with acute or convalescent COVID-19. The donor label of this sample is uncertain. The sample taken for sequencing was peripheral blood. The gene calls are TRBV3-1 (or the pseudogene TRBV3-2) and TRBJ2-7; no definite D call. The CDR3 DNA reads as TGTGCCAGCAGCCAAGTGTACAGCCACGAGCAGTACTTC. Amino acid sequence: CASSQVYSHEQYF.